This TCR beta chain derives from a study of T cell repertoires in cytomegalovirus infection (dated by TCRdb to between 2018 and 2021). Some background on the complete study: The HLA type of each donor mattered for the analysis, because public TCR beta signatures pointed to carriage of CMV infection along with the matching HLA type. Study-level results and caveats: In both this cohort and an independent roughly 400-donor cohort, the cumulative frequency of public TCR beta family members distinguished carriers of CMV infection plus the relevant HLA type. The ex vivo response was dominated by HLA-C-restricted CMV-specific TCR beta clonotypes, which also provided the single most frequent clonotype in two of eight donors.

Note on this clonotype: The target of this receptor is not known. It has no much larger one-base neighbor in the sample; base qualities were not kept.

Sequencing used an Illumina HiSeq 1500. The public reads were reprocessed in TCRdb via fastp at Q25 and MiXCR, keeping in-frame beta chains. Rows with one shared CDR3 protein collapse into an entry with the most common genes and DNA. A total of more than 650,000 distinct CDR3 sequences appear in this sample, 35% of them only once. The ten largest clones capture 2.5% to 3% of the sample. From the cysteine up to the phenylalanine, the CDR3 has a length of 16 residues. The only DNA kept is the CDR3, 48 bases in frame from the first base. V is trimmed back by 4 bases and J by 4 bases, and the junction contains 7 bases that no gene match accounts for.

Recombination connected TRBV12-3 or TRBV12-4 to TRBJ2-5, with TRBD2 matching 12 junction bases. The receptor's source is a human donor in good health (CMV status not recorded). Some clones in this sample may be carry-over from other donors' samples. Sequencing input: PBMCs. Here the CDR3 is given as CASSSPTSGSLETQYF. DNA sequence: TGTGCCAGCAGTTCACCGACTAGCGGGAGCCTAGAGACCCAGTACTTC.